This T cell receptor (beta chain) comes out of a study of blood T cell repertoires in COVID-19. Only in-frame clones appear in the TCRdb table, and some are missing; sequencing was by immunoSEQ multiplex PCR. The sample carries approximately 120,000 clones, about 87% recorded once. The specimen was peripheral blood. The TCR comes from a woman between 45 and 60 years old with acute or convalescent COVID-19.

The CDR3 sequence: CASSLAARGLGEAFF. In nucleotides, the CDR3 is TGCGCCAGCAGCTTGGCCGCTAGGGGGCTGGGTGAAGCTTTCTTT. This rearrangement joins TRBV5-1 to TRBJ1-1; 7 bases map to TRBD1. This CDR3 comprises 15 residues. V shed 0 bases, J shed 7 bases, and the junction held 9 bases outside the gene matches. Germline V gives CDR1 SGHRS, CDR2 YFSETQ.